Listed below are T cell receptor beta chains from one sample, sequenced in a study of blood T cell repertoires in COVID-19. Clones were sequenced by immunoSEQ multiplex PCR, and TCRdb holds only the in-frame ones, with some missing. Here the sample spans 350,000 to 450,000 clones, about 88% being singletons. Sequencing used peripheral blood. These receptors were obtained from a woman in her thirties or forties with COVID-19, enrolled during active disease. The CDR3 runs from the conserved cysteine through the conserved F or W. D genes are given only for firm matches. The listing skips clone size in some rows; elsewhere it reads once, few, many or a size class.

d_gene: TRBD2; abundance: NA; j_gene: TRBJ2-2; v_gene: TRBV5-1; CDR3aa: CASSRWASGGAGTGELFF; CDR3nt: TGCGCCAGCAGCCGGTGGGCTAGCGGGGGTGCTGGCACCGGGGAGCTGTTTTTT
d_gene: NA; abundance: NA; j_gene: TRBJ1-1; v_gene: TRBV7-2; CDR3aa: CASSLLGFGGATAFF; CDR3nt: TGTGCCAGCAGCTTACTAGGATTCGGGGGGGCCACAGCTTTCTTT
d_gene: NA; abundance: NA; j_gene: TRBJ2-7; v_gene: TRBV3-1/TRBV3-2; CDR3aa: CASSPAGIPYEQYF; CDR3nt: TGTGCCAGCAGCCCTGCGGGGATCCCCTACGAGCAGTACTTC
d_gene: TRBD1; abundance: NA; j_gene: TRBJ1-4; v_gene: TRBV6-5; CDR3aa: CASSSSTGREKLFF; CDR3nt: TGTGCCAGCAGTTCCTCGACAGGGAGGGAAAAACTGTTTTTT
d_gene: NA; abundance: NA; j_gene: TRBJ1-3; v_gene: TRBV4-3; CDR3aa: CASSQDGARGGNTIYF; CDR3nt: TGCGCCAGCAGCCAAGATGGGGCCCGTGGAGGAAACACCATATATTTT
d_gene: NA; abundance: NA; j_gene: TRBJ2-2; v_gene: TRBV5-1; CDR3aa: CASILSGELFF; CDR3nt: TGCGCCAGCATCCTATCTGGGGAGCTGTTTTTT
d_gene: TRBD1; abundance: NA; j_gene: TRBJ2-5; v_gene: TRBV6-2/TRBV6-3; CDR3aa: CASSPGTGDSETQYF; CDR3nt: TGTGCCAGCAGCCCGGGGACAGGGGATTCAGAGACCCAGTACTTC
d_gene: NA; abundance: once; j_gene: TRBJ1-6; v_gene: TRBV5-8; CDR3aa: CASSLLSSYNSPLHF; CDR3nt: TGTGCCAGCAGCTTGCTTAGCTCCTATAATTCACCCCTCCACTTT
d_gene: TRBD1; abundance: NA; j_gene: TRBJ2-7; v_gene: TRBV27; CDR3aa: CASSYRQGSPYEQYF; CDR3nt: TGTGCCAGCAGTTACCGACAGGGGTCCCCCTACGAGCAGTACTTC
d_gene: TRBD2; abundance: NA; j_gene: TRBJ2-1; v_gene: TRBV5-1; CDR3aa: CASSFQAGGLHNEQFF; CDR3nt: TGCGCCAGCAGCTTCCAAGCGGGGGGCCTTCACAATGAGCAGTTCTTC
d_gene: NA; abundance: NA; j_gene: TRBJ2-2; v_gene: TRBV7-2; CDR3aa: CASSLVPRTGELFF; CDR3nt: TGTGCCAGCAGCTTAGTACCGAGGACCGGGGAGCTGTTTTTT
d_gene: NA; abundance: NA; j_gene: TRBJ2-1; v_gene: TRBV6-5; CDR3aa: CASSYLLGLANEQFF; CDR3nt: TGTGCCAGCAGTTATTTATTGGGACTGGCCAATGAGCAGTTCTTC
d_gene: NA; abundance: NA; j_gene: TRBJ2-3; v_gene: TRBV9; CDR3aa: CASTAGSPYRTDTQYF; CDR3nt: TGTGCCAGCACGGCCGGGAGCCCCTATCGGACAGATACGCAGTATTTT
d_gene: NA; abundance: NA; j_gene: TRBJ2-7; v_gene: TRBV7-2; CDR3aa: CASSLAPGGVTYEQYF; CDR3nt: TGTGCCAGCAGCTTAGCGCCCGGGGGTGTTACCTACGAGCAGTACTTC
d_gene: TRBD1; abundance: NA; j_gene: TRBJ2-3; v_gene: TRBV10-3; CDR3aa: CAIGQGAIKGSSDTQYF; CDR3nt: TGTGCCATCGGACAGGGGGCGATTAAAGGGTCGTCAGATACGCAGTATTTT
d_gene: NA; abundance: NA; j_gene: TRBJ2-1; v_gene: TRBV28; CDR3aa: CASSLEGLAAYNEQFF; CDR3nt: TGTGCCAGCAGTTTAGAAGGGTTAGCGGCCTACAATGAGCAGTTCTTC
d_gene: NA; abundance: NA; j_gene: TRBJ1-1; v_gene: TRBV7-8; CDR3aa: CASSLRETEAFF; CDR3nt: TGTGCCAGCAGCCTGCGTGAGACTGAAGCTTTCTTT
d_gene: NA; abundance: once; j_gene: TRBJ2-7; v_gene: TRBV29-1; CDR3aa: CSVEGPSKGHSYEQYF; CDR3nt: TGCAGCGTTGAAGGCCCCTCTAAGGGGCACTCCTACGAGCAGTACTTC
d_gene: NA; abundance: NA; j_gene: TRBJ1-5; v_gene: TRBV9; CDR3aa: CAPNGGRNQPQHF; CDR3nt: TGTGCCCCGAACGGAGGGAGGAATCAGCCCCAGCATTTT
d_gene: NA; abundance: NA; j_gene: TRBJ1-5; v_gene: TRBV2; CDR3aa: CASGGVYSNQPQHF; CDR3nt: TGTGCCAGCGGAGGAGTTTATAGCAATCAGCCCCAGCATTTT
d_gene: TRBD2; abundance: NA; j_gene: TRBJ2-1; v_gene: TRBV28; CDR3aa: CASSAPWAGWGLAGISYNEQFF; CDR3nt: TGTGCCAGCAGTGCCCCCTGGGCAGGATGGGGACTAGCGGGAATCTCCTACAATGAGCAGTTCTTC
d_gene: NA; abundance: NA; j_gene: TRBJ1-2; v_gene: TRBV28; CDR3aa: CASCRGGDGYTF; CDR3nt: TGTGCCAGCTGCCGCGGGGGAGATGGCTACACCTTC
d_gene: TRBD1; abundance: NA; j_gene: TRBJ2-3; v_gene: TRBV5-6; CDR3aa: CASSGTGGTDTQYF; CDR3nt: TGTGCCAGCAGCGGGACAGGGGGAACAGATACGCAGTATTTT
d_gene: NA; abundance: NA; j_gene: TRBJ1-2; v_gene: TRBV30; CDR3aa: CAWGLGGGYTF; CDR3nt: TGTGCCTGGGGGTTAGGGGGTGGCTACACCTTC
d_gene: TRBD1; abundance: NA; j_gene: TRBJ1-5; v_gene: TRBV6-2/TRBV6-3; CDR3aa: CASSYPPGTAHSNQPQHF; CDR3nt: TGTGCCAGCAGTTACCCTCCCGGGACAGCTCATAGCAATCAGCCCCAGCATTTT
d_gene: NA; abundance: NA; j_gene: TRBJ1-6; v_gene: TRBV6-2/TRBV6-3; CDR3aa: CASSSDSPRFPLHF; CDR3nt: TGTGCCAGCAGTTCAGACAGCCCGCGGTTCCCCCTCCACTTT
d_gene: NA; abundance: NA; j_gene: TRBJ2-3; v_gene: TRBV5-4; CDR3aa: CASRHGSEADTQYF; CDR3nt: TGTGCCAGCCGTCACGGGAGTGAAGCAGATACGCAGTATTTT
d_gene: NA; abundance: NA; j_gene: TRBJ2-7; v_gene: TRBV7-2; CDR3aa: CASSPRPPDITYEQYF; CDR3nt: TGTGCCAGCAGCCCCAGGCCTCCGGACATAACCTACGAGCAGTACTTC